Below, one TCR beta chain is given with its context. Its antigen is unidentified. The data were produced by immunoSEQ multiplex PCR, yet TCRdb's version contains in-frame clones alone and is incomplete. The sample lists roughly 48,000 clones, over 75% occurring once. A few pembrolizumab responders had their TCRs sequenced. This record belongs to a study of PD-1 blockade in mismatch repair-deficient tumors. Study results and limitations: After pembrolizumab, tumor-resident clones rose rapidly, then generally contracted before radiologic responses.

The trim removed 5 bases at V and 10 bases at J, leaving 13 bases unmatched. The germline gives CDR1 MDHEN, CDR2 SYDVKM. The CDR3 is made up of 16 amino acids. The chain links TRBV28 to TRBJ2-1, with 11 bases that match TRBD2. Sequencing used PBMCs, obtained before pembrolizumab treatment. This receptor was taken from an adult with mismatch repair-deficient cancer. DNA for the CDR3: TGTGCCAGCAGTAACCTTAGCGGGAGGGCCGGTGTCGAGCAGTTCTTC. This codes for CASSNLSGRAGVEQFF.